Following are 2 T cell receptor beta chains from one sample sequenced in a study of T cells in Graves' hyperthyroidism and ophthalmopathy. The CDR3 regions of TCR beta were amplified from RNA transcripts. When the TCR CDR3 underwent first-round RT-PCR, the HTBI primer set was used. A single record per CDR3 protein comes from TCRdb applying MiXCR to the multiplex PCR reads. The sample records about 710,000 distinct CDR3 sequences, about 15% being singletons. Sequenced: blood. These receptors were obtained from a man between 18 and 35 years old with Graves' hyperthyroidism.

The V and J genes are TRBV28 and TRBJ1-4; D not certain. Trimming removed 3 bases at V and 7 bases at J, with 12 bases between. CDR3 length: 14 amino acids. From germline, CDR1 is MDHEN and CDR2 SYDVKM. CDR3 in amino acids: CASSFRVPGEKLFF. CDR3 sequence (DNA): TGTGCCAGCAGTTTTAGGGTCCCCGGTGAAAAACTGTTTTTT.

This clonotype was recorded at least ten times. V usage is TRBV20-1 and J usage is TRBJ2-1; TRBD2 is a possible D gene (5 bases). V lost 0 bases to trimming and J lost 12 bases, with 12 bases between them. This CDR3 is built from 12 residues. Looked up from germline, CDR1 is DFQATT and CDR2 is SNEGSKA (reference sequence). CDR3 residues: CSARDTGEGQFF. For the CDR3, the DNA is TGCAGTGCTAGAGATACGGGCGAGGGGCAGTTCTTC.